This T cell receptor beta chain was obtained from a study of blood T cells in healthy people across ages (dated by TCRdb to between 2014 and 2016). Some background on the complete study: Template switching captured roughly one uniquely barcoded TCR beta cDNA molecule per two T cells in model experiments. Age-related changes in TCR beta repertoire diversity were measured in the study by deep sequencing normalized with unique cDNA molecular identifiers. To avoid experimental bias, donors of different ages were randomly spread across the sequencing lanes. The donors were split into four age groups: young (average approximately 16 years), middle-aged (around 40), aged (roughly 60) and long-lived (roughly 80). For two donors (one aged 18 to 30 and one aged 80 or older), the study analyzed two additional independent replicas of 1 million unique cDNA reads from the same blood draw.

Overall results and qualifications from the work: Bulk unsorted PBMC profiling prevented conclusive comparison of naive and antigen-experienced compartments. As age increased, observed TCR beta diversity per million T cells dropped in a roughly linear way, and a significant reduction was already evident by age about 36. Total diversity estimates from one million sequenced T cells were considered lower bounds and underestimates. The long-lived group showed more naive CD4+ T cells, fewer expanded clones and increased TCR diversity than the aged group, suggesting age selection. Because the CMV infection status of the donors was unknown, age-related changes in expanded clonotypes may potentially have been confounded. Observed TCR beta diversity correlated strongly with the percentage of naive T cells measured by flow cytometry.

The approximately 41 donors, aged 6 to 90 years, were systemically healthy Caucasian individuals from Russia. Roughly 9.5 milliliters of peripheral blood were drawn from each donor into EDTA-treated Vacutainer tubes. Ficoll-Paque density-gradient centrifugation was used to isolate PBMCs, with at least 6.5 million per sample. Total RNA, at least 5 micrograms per sample, was extracted from PBMCs with Trizol reagent. For every donor, an aliquot of PBMCs went through flow cytometry to measure the percentages of naive CD45RAhigh/CD27high T cells. Libraries were prepared through 5' RACE. The sequencer was an Illumina HiSeq 2500. A second 7 to 11 cycle PCR used a sample-barcoded 5' primer and a J-beta primer mix. Each TCR beta cDNA molecule received a unique molecular identifier from a template-switch 5' adaptor carrying 12 random nucleotides. Each sample yielded at least 3 million CDR3-containing paired-end reads. First-strand cDNA synthesis was performed from all RNA using the Mint cDNA synthesis kit, with priming by a TRBC-specific oligonucleotide. All cDNA was treated with uracil-DNA glycosylase and then went through a first 18-cycle PCR with the universal primers M1SS and BC2_uni_R. In the source study's methods: Normalization of each sample was performed by random selection of 1 million high-quality reads, each carrying a distinct molecular identifier. Reads sharing molecular identifiers were discarded rather than binned into consensus sequences. CDR3 identification, clonotype clustering and error correction used MiTCR with a Q25 quality threshold and the strictest error-elimination algorithm. A nonparametric unseen species model with Euler transformation was used to estimate lower-bound total TCR beta diversity. TCRdb reprocessing: public reads trimmed at Q25 with fastp, clones called with MiXCR, in-frame beta chains kept. Rows are combined by CDR3 protein, so each entry shows the most common genes and DNA. The V and J calls shown here were made by TCRdb, not taken from the authors' results. Recorded for this sample are 1,500,000 or so distinct CDR3 sequences; roughly 43% of them occurred a single time. The ten largest clones capture about 4% of the sample.

This clonotype has just a few counts. The antigen this receptor binds is unknown. Within one base of it there is no much larger clone, and no base qualities were kept. The CDR3 spans 14 residues, from the cysteine through the phenylalanine. The retained sequence is limited to the CDR3, 42 bases, with the frame set at the first base. Relative to germline, V is 3 bases shorter and J is 5 bases shorter, with 14 bases between their ends. The chain links TRBV12-3 or TRBV12-4 with TRBJ2-7; TRBD1 is a weak D gene call, 6 bases matching. Sequencing was carried out using blood. This sequence originates from a woman between 18 and 29 years old in good health. Here is the DNA: TGTGCCAGCAGTTTTGGACAGTCGGTCGACGAGCAGTACTTC. Translated, this is CASSFGQSVDEQYF.